This T cell receptor beta chain was obtained from a study of radiotherapy plus CTLA-4 blockade in lung cancer. In the study overall: Objective responses arose in about 17% of patients, and 31% experienced disease control. Study-level points and caveats: The best prediction of response reportedly came from early blood T cell clone dynamics, with interferon-beta.

This clone has just one count. What it recognizes is unknown. Clones were read by immunoSEQ multiplex PCR, and TCRdb kept only the in-frame ones, dropping some. The repertoire includes 45,000 to 60,000 clones, 75% to 90% of them detected once, and roughly 3.3% sits in the top ten. This TCR derives from a human donor with non-small cell lung cancer who had stable disease on radiotherapy plus ipilimumab. The sample was peripheral blood, taken from a patient treated with radiotherapy plus ipilimumab.

The CDR3 DNA sequence: TGCGCCAGCAGCCAAGGCGGCAGACAGGCTACCGGGGAGCTGTTTTTT. Translating it yields CASSQGGRQATGELFF. The genes are TRBV4-3 and TRBJ2-2; D might be TRBD1 (6 bases). Trimming removed 1 base from V and 5 bases from J, with 14 bases in between. Germline values: CDR1 LGHNA, CDR2 YSLEER. The CDR3 spans 16 residues.